Presented here are 4 T cell receptor beta chains from one specimen sequenced in a study of shared clonotypes between healthy human individuals. Clones were read by immunoSEQ multiplex PCR, and TCRdb kept only the in-frame ones, dropping some. The table lists around 510,000 clones, 70% to 80% of them singletons. Material: PBMCs. These receptors came from a woman aged 35 to 49 in good health. Some clones in this sample may be carry-over from other donors' samples.

The chain combines TRBV6-5 with TRBJ2-7, with D possibly matching TRBD2 (6 bases). Germline-derived CDR1 and CDR2 are MNHEY and SVGAGI. The V gene lost 6 bases and the J gene lost 6 bases, with 15 bases spanning the gap. This CDR3 spans 13 amino acids. This CDR3 is CASSRDPEGEQYF. CDR3 in DNA: TGTGCCAGCAGCCGGGACCCGGAGGGCGAGCAGTACTTC.

This clone was recorded a few times. This sequence joins TRBV5-4 and TRBJ1-2; D not certain. Trimming pared 4 bases from V and 1 base from J, leaving 11 bases between. Germline lookup yields CDR1 SGHNT and CDR2 YYREEE (reference sequence). CDR3 size: 14 residues. CDR3 in DNA: TGTGCCAGCAGCCGTGACAACGGTAACTATGGCTACACCTTC. Its translation is CASSRDNGNYGYTF.

The CDR3 sequence is CASSPRKSPGLAAYEQYF. As DNA, the CDR3 is TGTGCCAGCAGCCCCCGCAAAAGTCCGGGACTAGCGGCCTACGAGCAGTACTTC. V gene TRBV7-9 combines with J gene TRBJ2-7, with TRBD2 identical over 11 bases. Germline CDR1 reads SEHNR; CDR2 reads FQNEAQ (reference sequence). The V segment lost 5 bases and the J segment 2 bases; nucleotides outside the gene matches: 14. The CDR3 length is 18 residues.

The V call is TRBV29-1, the J call TRBJ2-2; no definite D call. V was clipped by 4 bases and J by 6 bases, with 12 bases between them. This CDR3 region has 13 residues. Per germline, CDR1 SQVTM and CDR2 ANQGSEA. CDR3 amino acids: CSVGVQASGELFF. CDR3 DNA sequence: TGCAGCGTTGGGGTTCAGGCCTCCGGGGAGCTGTTTTTT.